The TCR beta chain described here comes from a study of blood T cell repertoires in COVID-19. Study as a whole: T cells, B-cell-depleted T cells, or PBMCs provided the cDNA or gDNA that served as material.

This CDR3 spans 16 amino acids. V gave up 6 bases and J gave up 2 bases, with 14 bases separating them. The germline gives CDR1 SGHNT, CDR2 YENEEA. Sequenced by immunoSEQ multiplex PCR; TCRdb stores in-frame clones only, minus some. The repertoire holds a few hundred thousand clones, with roughly four fifths as singletons. Across 20 to 25 US areas, participants ranged in age from about 18 to 90 years. Which cohort a participant joined came from the clinical history participants gave. The sequencing input was PBMCs or T cells enriched from blood (not recorded which). This chain joins TRBV11-3 and TRBJ1-6; the D gene is possibly TRBD1 (6 bases). The origin of this receptor is a woman aged 50 to 65 who had recovered from COVID-19. CDR3 region: CASRMGAGAYNSPLHF. The CDR3 DNA follows: TGTGCCAGCAGAATGGGGGCAGGAGCCTATAATTCACCCCTCCACTTT.